Shown below are 32 T cell receptor beta chains from a single sample sequenced in a study of OX40 agonist ivuxolimab in advanced cancers. Profiled with immunoSEQ multiplex PCR; TCRdb holds only in-frame clones, not every one. The repertoire holds 25,000 to 35,000 clones, 80% to 85% seen once, with roughly a quarter in the top ten. The sequencing here drew on CD4+ or CD8+ T cells sorted from blood, taken in a trial of the OX40 agonist ivuxolimab. The receptor source for this set is an adult with an advanced solid tumor such as melanoma, head and neck, liver or kidney cancer.

The rearrangement links TRBV5-1 to TRBJ1-1; D remains ambiguous. Per germline, CDR1 SGHRS and CDR2 YFSETQ. V was shortened by 3 bases and J by 0 bases, with 12 bases between the two germline ends. The CDR3 contains 15 residues. The CDR3: CASSYDVRMNTEAFF. As DNA, the CDR3 is TGCGCCAGCAGCTATGACGTCCGCATGAACACTGAAGCTTTCTTT. The full variable domain, with the rest looked up from reference TRBV5-1 and TRBJ1-1, is KAGVTQTPRYLIKTRGQQVTLSCSPISGHRSVSWYQQTPGQGLQFLFEYFSETQRNKGNFPGRFSGRQFSNSRSEMNVSTLELGDSALYLCASSYDVRMNTEAFFGQGTRLTVV.

The genes are TRBV30 and TRBJ2-2, with D tentatively TRBD1 (6 bases). Germline V gene data show CDR1 as GTSNPN and CDR2 as SVGIG (reference sequence). V was clipped by 3 bases and J by 4 bases, with 15 bases between them. CDR3 length equals 15 residues. The CDR3 coding sequence is TGTGCCTGGAGGGAAGGACAGCGAACCACCGGGGAGCTGTTTTTT. Translating it yields CAWREGQRTTGELFF. Full variable domain (outside the CDR3, taken from reference TRBV30 and TRBJ2-2): SQTIHQWPATLVQPVGSPLSLECTVEGTSNPNLYWYRQAAGRGLQLLFYSVGIGQISSEVPQNLSASRPQDRQFILSSKKLLLSDSGFYLCAWREGQRTTGELFFGEGSRLTVL.

The chain employs TRBV5-1 and TRBJ1-1; D gene ambiguous. The V end was cut by 0 bases, the J end by 1 base, with 10 bases between. Germline V gene sequence: CDR1 SGHRS, CDR2 YFSETQ. The CDR3 sequence is 15 residues long. The CDR3: CASSLGASGNTEAFF. Here the CDR3 DNA reads TGCGCCAGCAGCTTGGGGGCATCAGGGAACACTGAAGCTTTCTTT.

The chain combines TRBV4-1 with TRBJ1-1; no firm D call. This CDR3 contains 16 residues. The V end lost 4 bases, the J end lost 1 base, and 16 bases lay between the germline ends. The germline V gene has CDR1 MGHRA and CDR2 YSYEKL. The CDR3 DNA is TGCGCCAGCAGCCTGGACTTGTGGGTGAGGAACACTGAAGCTTTCTTT. As protein: CASSLDLWVRNTEAFF.

The genes are TRBV28 and TRBJ1-1; possibly TRBD1 for D (6 bases). CDR3 length: 13 residues. The V and J ends lost 8 bases and 3 bases respectively, with 13 bases between them. Germline CDR1 is MDHEN and CDR2 is SYDVKM. The CDR3 nucleotides read TGTGCCAGCGCAGGGGCTTGGGACACTGAAGCTTTCTTT. Its protein product is CASAGAWDTEAFF.

This clone was found a few times. The CDR3 is CASQDVVYGYTF. The CDR3 bases are TGTGCCAGCCAGGACGTAGTCTATGGCTACACCTTC. The chain recombines TRBV2 with TRBJ1-2; no firm D call. Germline loops: CDR1 SNHLY, CDR2 FYNNEI. CDR3 size: 12 residues. V was clipped by 8 bases and J by 4 bases, with 11 bases between them.

This sequence joins TRBV11-2 and TRBJ2-7, with 11 positions matching TRBD1. The CDR3 runs to 18 residues. V shed 5 bases, J shed 3 bases, and the junction held 15 bases outside the gene matches. CDR1 is SGHAT, CDR2 FQNNGV, per germline. The DNA for the CDR3 is TGTGCCAGCAGCCACGGACAGGGGGCTAAACTGCCATTCTACGAGCAGTACTTC. Translating gives CASSHGQGAKLPFYEQYF.

The chain links TRBV28 to TRBJ2-1, with 10 positions matching TRBD2. Germline CDR1 is MDHEN and CDR2 is SYDVKM. J lost 6 bases, V lost 8 bases, and 4 bases had no gene match. The CDR3 spans 13 residues. The DNA of the CDR3 is TGTGCCAGCGTCGGGACTAGCGTCAATGAGCAGTTCTTC. Translation: CASVGTSVNEQFF.

The CDR3 protein is CAWGFRQGDYGYTF. CDR3 DNA: TGTGCCTGGGGATTCCGACAGGGGGACTATGGCTACACCTTC. This chain links TRBV30 with TRBJ1-2, with 9 bases that match TRBD1. CDR1 is GTSNPN and CDR2 is SVGIG in the germline V gene (reference sequence). The CDR3 consists of 14 residues. V shed 5 bases, J shed 3 bases, and the junction held 7 bases outside the gene matches.

V is TRBV10-3 and J is TRBJ2-5; TRBD2 might be the D (5 bases). Trimming took 6 bases from V and 2 from J, leaving 7 bases between them. CDR3 length equals 12 residues. Germline lookup yields CDR1 ENHRY and CDR2 SYGVKD. The CDR3 loop reads CAIRDLQETQYF. The CDR3, as DNA: TGTGCCATCAGGGACTTACAAGAGACCCAGTACTTC.

This chain links TRBV5-1 with TRBJ2-3, with D uncertain. The germline V and J ends were trimmed by 2 bases and 0 bases, with 10 bases remaining between them. The CDR3 is 15 residues long. Germline assignment: CDR1 SGHRS and CDR2 YFSETQ. Here the CDR3 DNA reads TGCGCCAGCAGCTTAAGAGGCTCTAGCACAGATACGCAGTATTTT. Translating gives CASSLRGSSTDTQYF.

The V and J genes are TRBV28 and TRBJ2-1; 9 bases match TRBD2. The trim removed 5 bases at V and 13 bases at J, leaving 6 bases unmatched. This CDR3 has 12 residues. Germline CDR1 reads MDHEN; CDR2 reads SYDVKM. The chain's CDR3 is CASSTSGRTQFF. CDR3 in DNA: TGTGCCAGCAGTACTAGCGGGCGGACCCAGTTCTTC.

The chain recombines TRBV6-1 with TRBJ2-3; 9 nucleotides agree with TRBD1. The CDR3 totals 14 residues. J lost 3 bases, V lost 10 bases, and 8 bases had no gene match. CDR1 is MNHNS, CDR2 SASEGT, per germline. The CDR3 is CATGQGWHTDTQYF. DNA of the CDR3: TGTGCCACCGGACAGGGGTGGCATACAGATACGCAGTATTTT.

Only one count was recorded for this clone. The genes are TRBV5-6 and TRBJ2-3, with a tentative D call TRBD2 (6 bases). Per the germline V gene, CDR1 is SGHDT and CDR2 is YYEEEE. V was cut by 4 bases and J by 7 bases, with 10 bases left in between. The CDR3 loop spans 12 amino acids. Here the CDR3 DNA reads TGTGCCAGCAGCGAGACTAGTTATACGCAGTATTTT. It yields the protein CASSETSYTQYF.

The chain combines TRBV2 with TRBJ1-1; D is unclear. The germline V gene encodes CDR1 SNHLY and CDR2 FYNNEI. V dropped 2 bases and J dropped 6 bases, with 13 bases sitting between them. This CDR3 region has 14 residues. CDR3 sequence (DNA): TGTGCCAGCAGTGAAACAGCGGGGTTCGCTGAAGCTTTCTTT. It specifies CASSETAGFAEAFF.

The V call is TRBV19, the J call TRBJ2-7; possible D gene TRBD1, 6 bases. The CDR3 contains 15 residues. Germline V gene sequence: CDR1 LNHDA, CDR2 SQIVND (reference sequence). V gave up 3 bases and J gave up 2 bases, with 14 bases separating them. The CDR3 nucleotides read TGTGCCAGTAGTATCCAGCAGGGGCGGACCTACGAGCAGTACTTC. It is translated as CASSIQQGRTYEQYF. The whole variable domain, filled in from reference TRBV19 and TRBJ2-7, reads DGGITQSPKYLFRKEGQNVTLSCEQNLNHDAMYWYRQDPGQGLRLIYYSQIVNDFQKGDIAEGYSVSREKKESFPLTVTSAQKNPTAFYLCASSIQQGRTYEQYFGPGTRLTVT.

The chain couples TRBV28 to TRBJ2-5; D may be TRBD1 or TRBD2 (6 bases each). CDR1 is MDHEN and CDR2 is SYDVKM in the germline V gene. V dropped 7 bases and J dropped 5 bases, with 14 bases sitting between them. This CDR3 is 13 amino acids long. The CDR3 nucleotides are TGTGCCAGCACCCCCGGGGGCCGGGAGACCCAGTACTTC. Translation: CASTPGGRETQYF.

The V call is TRBV27, the J call TRBJ2-7; TRBD1 agrees at 10 bases. Trimming at V came to 1 base and at J to 4 bases, leaving 7 bases not matched to a gene. Germline V CDR1 and CDR2: MNHEY, SMNVEV (reference sequence). The CDR3 is 16 residues long. The CDR3 reads CASSLFPGTGVYEQYF. The DNA of the CDR3 is TGTGCCAGCAGTTTATTTCCCGGGACAGGGGTGTACGAGCAGTACTTC.

This rearrangement joins TRBV5-8 to TRBJ2-7; TRBD1 matches 9 bases. Looked up from germline, CDR1 is SGHTS and CDR2 is YDEGEE. After removal of 4 bases from V and 6 bases from J, the junction contained 11 bases not matched to a gene. The CDR3 has 15 residues. The CDR3 is CASSEWDRVGLEQYF. CDR3 nucleotides: TGTGCCAGCAGCGAGTGGGACAGGGTGGGTCTCGAGCAGTACTTC.

V and J are TRBV7-9 and TRBJ2-2, with D possibly matching TRBD2 (6 bases). Per the germline V gene, CDR1 is SEHNR and CDR2 is FQNEAQ (reference sequence). The CDR3 consists of 16 residues. Deletions cut 5 bases from V and 0 bases from J, with 13 bases between. CDR3 DNA sequence: TGTGCCAGCAGCCCCGGGGGAGGCCCGAACACCGGGGAGCTGTTTTTT. This gives the protein CASSPGGGPNTGELFF.

The chain is built from TRBV6-1 and TRBJ1-6; no clear D. The V and J ends lost 0 bases and 4 bases respectively, with 10 bases between them. Germline CDR1 reads MNHNS; CDR2 reads SASEGT. There are 16 residues in the CDR3. The CDR3 here is CASSEALAEYNSPLHF. CDR3 DNA sequence: TGTGCCAGCAGTGAAGCGCTGGCAGAATATAATTCACCCCTCCACTTT.

This clone turned up a few times. V and J are TRBV11-2 and TRBJ2-2; no reliable D call. The CDR3 covers 14 residues. Germline V CDR1 and CDR2: SGHAT, FQNNGV. V was cut by 4 bases and J by 0 bases, with 6 bases left in between. CDR3 coding DNA: TGTGCCAGCAGCTGGACGGCGAACACCGGGGAGCTGTTTTTT. Amino acid sequence: CASSWTANTGELFF.

The J gene is TRBJ1-1, the V gene TRBV27; D is uncertain. The CDR3 is 13 residues long. In germline, CDR1 is MNHEY, CDR2 SMNVEV (reference sequence). Trimming took off 4 bases at V and 0 bases at J, with 6 bases between the two ends. CDR3 bases: TGTGCCAGCAGTTCGGCGGTGAACACTGAAGCTTTCTTT. It encodes CASSSAVNTEAFF.

V gene TRBV6-6 combines with J gene TRBJ2-3, with D possibly TRBD2 on 7 matching bases. Trimming took off 5 bases at V and 5 bases at J, with 11 bases between the two ends. The CDR3 runs 13 residues. The germline V gene encodes CDR1 MNHNY and CDR2 SVGAGI (reference sequence). The CDR3 region has the DNA TGTGCCAGCAGTCGGGGGGCCCAAGATACGCAGTATTTT. Its protein product is CASSRGAQDTQYF.

V gene TRBV30 combines with J gene TRBJ1-1; D is ambiguous. V dropped 0 bases and J dropped 5 bases, with 10 bases sitting between them. In germline, CDR1 is GTSNPN, CDR2 SVGIG (reference sequence). This CDR3 spans 13 amino acids. CDR3 loop: CAWSVTVGTEAFF. The CDR3 bases are TGTGCCTGGAGTGTAACCGTGGGGACTGAAGCTTTCTTT.

This chain uses TRBV7-9 with TRBJ1-6; TRBD1 is a possible D gene (5 bases). Trimming cost V 6 bases and J 7 bases, with 13 bases left between them. The CDR3 covers 14 residues. Germline CDR1 is SEHNR and CDR2 is FQNEAQ (reference sequence). DNA of the CDR3: TGTGCCAGCAGTTATGGGGGGGGGAATTCACCCCTCCACTTT. It encodes CASSYGGGNSPLHF.

This clone was counted a single time. The rearrangement links TRBV18 to TRBJ2-2; no definite D call. V lost 3 bases, J lost 1 base, and 15 bases lay in between. CDR1 KGHSH and CDR2 LQKENI come from the germline V gene. The CDR3 runs 17 residues. The CDR3 DNA is TGTGCCAGCTCACCTGGGGAAGCCAACCGGAACACCGGGGAGCTGTTTTTT. It is translated as CASSPGEANRNTGELFF.

The genes are TRBV7-2 and TRBJ1-1; TRBD1 might be the D (5 bases). With 3 bases removed from V and 1 base from J, the gap between germline ends came to 9 bases. The CDR3 covers 14 residues. The germline V gene encodes CDR1 SGHTA and CDR2 FQGNSA. The CDR3 sequence is CASSLVGTNTEAFF. The CDR3 DNA reads as TGTGCCAGCAGCTTGGTAGGGACGAACACTGAAGCTTTCTTT. Looking up the rest from reference TRBV7-2 and TRBJ1-1 gives the full variable domain: GAGVSQSPSNKVTEKGKDVELRCDPISGHTALYWYRQSLGQGLEFLIYFQGNSAPDKSGLPSDRFSAERTGGSVSTLTIQRTQQEDSAVYLCASSLVGTNTEAFFGQGTRLTVV.

The V gene is TRBV10-1, the J gene TRBJ2-2, with unresolved D. The ends were cut back, 8 bases at V and 1 base at J, with 8 bases in the middle. The CDR3 has 13 amino acids. CDR1 is WNHNN, CDR2 SYGVQD, per germline (reference sequence). CDR3 sequence (DNA): TGCGCCAGCTCTACGGTGAACACCGGGGAGCTGTTTTTT. It yields the protein CASSTVNTGELFF.

Details on this clone: One junction end does not reproduce the germline sequence, and a read error may be involved. Distinct nucleotide sequences in the sample also encode this CDR3. This sequence joins TRBV12-5 and TRBJ2-7; the match to TRBD1 covers 7 bases. From germline, CDR1 is LGHNT and CDR2 FRNRAP. CDR3 size: 15 residues. The DNA for the CDR3 is TGTGCTAGTGGCTTGGTCTCGGGACAGATCTACGAGCAGTACTTC. It specifies CASGLVSGQIYEQYF.

As to this clone: This same CDR3 is encoded by further DNA sequences in the sample. V and J are TRBV7-9 and TRBJ1-2; no reliable D call. The CDR3 sequence is 15 residues long. The ends were cut back, 5 bases at V and 8 bases at J, with 21 bases in the middle. Germline V CDR1 and CDR2: SEHNR, FQNEAQ (reference sequence). The chain's CDR3 is CASSQPDAPGRGYTF. As DNA, the CDR3 is TGTGCCAGCAGCCAACCGGACGCCCCGGGGAGAGGCTACACCTTC. Full variable domain (outside the CDR3, taken from reference TRBV7-9 and TRBJ1-2): DTGVSQNPRHKITKRGQNVTFRCDPISEHNRLYWYRQTLGQGPEFLTYFQNEAQLEKSRLLSDRFSAERPKGSFSTLEIQRTEQGDSAMYLCASSQPDAPGRGYTFGSGTRLTVV.

The chain is built from TRBV5-1 and TRBJ1-1; D is possibly TRBD1 (6 bases). The germline CDR1 and CDR2 sequences are SGHRS and YFSETQ. The V end lost 5 bases, the J end lost 0 bases, and 8 bases lay between the germline ends. This CDR3 is 13 amino acids long. CDR3 sequence reads: CASRGTLNTEAFF. CDR3 nucleotides: TGCGCCAGCAGAGGGACACTGAACACTGAAGCTTTCTTT.